The following is a T cell receptor (beta chain) sequence with its context. These data are taken from a study of blood T cell repertoires in COVID-19. This table comes from immunoSEQ multiplex PCR, and its TCRdb copy is limited to in-frame clones, with some not included. Of 150,000 or so clones listed, 83% are singletons. Germline V gives CDR1 SGHTA, CDR2 FQGNSA. Trimming removed 3 bases at V and 2 bases at J, with 7 bases between. The CDR3 covers 14 residues. The chain uses TRBV7-2 and TRBJ1-4; tentative D call: TRBD1 (6 bases). Sequences were obtained from peripheral blood. The origin of this receptor is a woman aged 55-69 years with COVID-19, enrolled during active disease. CDR3 bases: TGTGCCAGCAGCTTGGACAGTACTAATGAAAAACTGTTTTTT. The encoded protein is CASSLDSTNEKLFF.